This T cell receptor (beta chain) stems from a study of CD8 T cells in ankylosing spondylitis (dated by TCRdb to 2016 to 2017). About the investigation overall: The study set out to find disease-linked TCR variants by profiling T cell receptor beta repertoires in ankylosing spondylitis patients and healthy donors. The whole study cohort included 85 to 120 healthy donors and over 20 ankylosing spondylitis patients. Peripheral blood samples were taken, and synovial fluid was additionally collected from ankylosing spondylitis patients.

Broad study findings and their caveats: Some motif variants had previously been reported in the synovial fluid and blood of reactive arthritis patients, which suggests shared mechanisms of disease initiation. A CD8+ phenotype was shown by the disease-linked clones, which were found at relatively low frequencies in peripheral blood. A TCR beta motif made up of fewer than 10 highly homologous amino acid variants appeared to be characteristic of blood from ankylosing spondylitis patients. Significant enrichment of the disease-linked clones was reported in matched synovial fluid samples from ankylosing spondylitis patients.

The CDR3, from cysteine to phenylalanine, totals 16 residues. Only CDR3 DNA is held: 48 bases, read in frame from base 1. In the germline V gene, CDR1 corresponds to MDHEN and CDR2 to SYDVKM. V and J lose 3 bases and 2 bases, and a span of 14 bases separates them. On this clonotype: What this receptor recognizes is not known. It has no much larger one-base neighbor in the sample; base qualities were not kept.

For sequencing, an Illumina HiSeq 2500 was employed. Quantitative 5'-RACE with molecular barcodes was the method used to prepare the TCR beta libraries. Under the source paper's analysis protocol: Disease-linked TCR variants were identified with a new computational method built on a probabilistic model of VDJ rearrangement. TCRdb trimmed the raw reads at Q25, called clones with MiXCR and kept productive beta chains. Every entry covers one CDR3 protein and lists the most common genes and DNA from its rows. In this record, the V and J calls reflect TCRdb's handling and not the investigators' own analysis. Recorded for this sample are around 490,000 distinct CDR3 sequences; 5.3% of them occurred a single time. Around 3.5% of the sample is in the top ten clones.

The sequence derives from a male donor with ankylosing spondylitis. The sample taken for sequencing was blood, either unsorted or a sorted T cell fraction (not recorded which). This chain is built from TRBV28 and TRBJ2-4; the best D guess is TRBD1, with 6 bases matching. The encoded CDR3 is CASSLVGGSSKNIQYF. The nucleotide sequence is TGTGCCAGCAGTTTGGTAGGGGGAAGTTCCAAAAACATTCAGTACTTC.